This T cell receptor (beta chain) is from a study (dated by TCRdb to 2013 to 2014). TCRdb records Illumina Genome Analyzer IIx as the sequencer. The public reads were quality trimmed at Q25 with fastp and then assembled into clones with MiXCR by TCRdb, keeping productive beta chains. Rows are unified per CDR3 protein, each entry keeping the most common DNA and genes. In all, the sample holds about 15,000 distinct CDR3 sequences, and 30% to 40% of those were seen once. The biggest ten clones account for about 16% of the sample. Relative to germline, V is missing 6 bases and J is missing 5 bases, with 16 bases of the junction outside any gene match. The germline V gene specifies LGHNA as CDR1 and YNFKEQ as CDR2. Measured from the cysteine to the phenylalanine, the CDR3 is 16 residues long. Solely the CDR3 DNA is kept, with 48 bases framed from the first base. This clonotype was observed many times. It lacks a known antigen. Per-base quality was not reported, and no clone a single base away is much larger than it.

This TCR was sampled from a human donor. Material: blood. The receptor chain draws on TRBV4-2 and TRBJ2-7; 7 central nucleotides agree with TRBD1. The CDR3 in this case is CASSLVGVGGVDEQYF. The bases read TGTGCCAGCAGTCTTGTCGGGGTAGGGGGCGTTGACGAGCAGTACTTC.